The clone carrying this T cell receptor (beta chain) was observed a few times. The CDR3 extends over 17 amino acids. Germline CDR1 SGHVS, CDR2 FNYEAQ. With V trimmed by 1 base and J by 4 bases, 6 bases remained unmatched. The data were taken from a study of beta chain features in type 1 diabetes. The entirety of the isolated RNA underwent reverse transcription, so expressed TCRB transcripts were sequenced. Clones were sequenced by immunoSEQ multiplex PCR, and TCRdb holds only the in-frame ones, with some missing. This sample carries fewer than 45,000 clones, around 60% of them seen once, and the ten largest clones take 2% to 2.5%.

The chain employs TRBV7-6 and TRBJ2-7, with 14 bases fitting TRBD2. The receptor was derived from a woman younger than 45 in good health. Sequencing used Tregs from blood. The CDR3 region is CASSLGSRLAGGYEQYF. CDR3 coding DNA: TGTGCCAGCAGCTTAGGTTCCCGACTAGCGGGAGGGTACGAGCAGTACTTC.